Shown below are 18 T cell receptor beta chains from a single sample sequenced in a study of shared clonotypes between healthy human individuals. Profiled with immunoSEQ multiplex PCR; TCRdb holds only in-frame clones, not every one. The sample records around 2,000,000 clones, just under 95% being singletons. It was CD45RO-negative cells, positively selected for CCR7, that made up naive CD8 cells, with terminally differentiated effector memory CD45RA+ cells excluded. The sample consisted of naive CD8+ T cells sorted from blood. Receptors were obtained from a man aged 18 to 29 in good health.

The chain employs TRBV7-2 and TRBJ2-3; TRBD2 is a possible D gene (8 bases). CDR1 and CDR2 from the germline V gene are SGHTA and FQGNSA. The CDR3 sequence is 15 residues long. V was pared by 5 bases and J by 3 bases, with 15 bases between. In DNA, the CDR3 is TGTGCCAGCAGCCACAGGGGACTAGAGACAGATACGCAGTATTTT. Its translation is CASSHRGLETDTQYF.

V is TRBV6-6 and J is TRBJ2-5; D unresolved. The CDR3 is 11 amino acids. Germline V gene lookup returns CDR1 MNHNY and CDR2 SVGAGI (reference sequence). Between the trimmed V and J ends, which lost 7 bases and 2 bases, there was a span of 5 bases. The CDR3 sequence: CASNNQETQYF. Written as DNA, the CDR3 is TGTGCCAGCAACAATCAAGAGACCCAGTACTTC.

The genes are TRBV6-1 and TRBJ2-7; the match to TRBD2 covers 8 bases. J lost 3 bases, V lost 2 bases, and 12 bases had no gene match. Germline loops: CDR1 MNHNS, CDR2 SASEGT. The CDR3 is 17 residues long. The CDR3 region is CASSEPARLASIYEQYF. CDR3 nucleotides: TGTGCCAGCAGTGAACCAGCCCGACTAGCGAGCATCTACGAGCAGTACTTC.

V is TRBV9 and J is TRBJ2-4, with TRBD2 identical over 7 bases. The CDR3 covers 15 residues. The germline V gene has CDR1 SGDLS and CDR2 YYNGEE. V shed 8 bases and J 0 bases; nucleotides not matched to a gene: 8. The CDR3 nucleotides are TGTGCCAGTTCCCTCGGCGGGGGAGCCAAAAACATTCAGTACTTC. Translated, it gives CASSLGGGAKNIQYF.

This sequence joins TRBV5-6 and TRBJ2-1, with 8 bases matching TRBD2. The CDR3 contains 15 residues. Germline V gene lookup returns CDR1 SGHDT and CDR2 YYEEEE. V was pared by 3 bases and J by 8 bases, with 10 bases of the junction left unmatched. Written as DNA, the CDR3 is TGTGCCAGCAGCTGGGCCGGGACTAGTGGGGATGAGCAGTTCTTC. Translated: CASSWAGTSGDEQFF.

The CDR3 DNA is TGTGCCTGGAGTGTAATACGGGCGGGTGAAGCTTTCTTT. Protein sequence: CAWSVIRAGEAFF. This sequence joins TRBV30 and TRBJ1-1, with D unclear. The CDR3 consists of 13 residues. CDR1 GTSNPN and CDR2 SVGIG come from the germline V gene (reference sequence). The V end lost 0 bases, the J end lost 7 bases, and 12 bases lay between the germline ends.

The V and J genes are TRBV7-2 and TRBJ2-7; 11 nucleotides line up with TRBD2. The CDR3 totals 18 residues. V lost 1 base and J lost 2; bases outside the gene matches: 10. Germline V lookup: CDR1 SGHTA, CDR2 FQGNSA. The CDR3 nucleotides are TGTGCCAGCAGCTTAGTACTAGCGGGAGAGTACCCTCCCTACGAGCAGTACTTC. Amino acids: CASSLVLAGEYPPYEQYF.

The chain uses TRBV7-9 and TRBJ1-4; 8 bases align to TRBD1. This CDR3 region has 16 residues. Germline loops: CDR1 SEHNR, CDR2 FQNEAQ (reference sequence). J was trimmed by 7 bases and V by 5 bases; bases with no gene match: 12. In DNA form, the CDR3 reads TGTGCCAGCAGCCCTTCTCAGGGGGCGCTGATTGAAAAACTGTTTTTT. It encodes CASSPSQGALIEKLFF.

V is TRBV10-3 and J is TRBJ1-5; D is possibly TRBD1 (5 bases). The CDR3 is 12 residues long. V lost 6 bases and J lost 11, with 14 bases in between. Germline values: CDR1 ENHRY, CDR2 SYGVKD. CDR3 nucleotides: TGTGCCATCAGGGGGGAGGAGGGCGCCCAGCATTTT. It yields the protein CAIRGEEGAQHF.

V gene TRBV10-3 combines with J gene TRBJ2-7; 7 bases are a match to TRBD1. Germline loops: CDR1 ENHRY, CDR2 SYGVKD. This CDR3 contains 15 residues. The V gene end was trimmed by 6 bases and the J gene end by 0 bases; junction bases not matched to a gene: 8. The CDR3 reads CAISLDRAPSYEQYF. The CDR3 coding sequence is TGTGCCATCAGCCTCGACAGGGCGCCCTCCTACGAGCAGTACTTC.

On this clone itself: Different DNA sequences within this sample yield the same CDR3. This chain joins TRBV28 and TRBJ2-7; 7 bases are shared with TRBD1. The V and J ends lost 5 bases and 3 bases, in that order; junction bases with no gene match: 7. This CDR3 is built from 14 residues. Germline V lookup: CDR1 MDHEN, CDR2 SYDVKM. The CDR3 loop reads CASSLPGQLYEQYF. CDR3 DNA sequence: TGTGCCAGCAGTCTGCCGGGACAGCTCTACGAGCAGTACTTC. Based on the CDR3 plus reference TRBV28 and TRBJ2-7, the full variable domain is DVKVTQSSRYLVKRTGEKVFLECVQDMDHENMFWYRQDPGLGLRLIYFSYDVKMKEKGDIPEGYSVSREKKERFSLILESASTNQTSMYLCASSLPGQLYEQYFGPGTRLTVT.

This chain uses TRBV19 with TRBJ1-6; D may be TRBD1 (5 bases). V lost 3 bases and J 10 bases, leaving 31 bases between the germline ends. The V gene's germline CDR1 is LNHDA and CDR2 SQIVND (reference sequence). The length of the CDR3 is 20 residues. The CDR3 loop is CASSIRVYQTLGGFGSPLHF. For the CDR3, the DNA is TGTGCCAGTAGTATTAGAGTATATCAGACTCTCGGGGGTTTCGGGTCACCCCTCCACTTT.

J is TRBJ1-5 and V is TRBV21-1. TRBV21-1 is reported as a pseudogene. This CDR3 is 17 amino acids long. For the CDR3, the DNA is TGTGCCAGCAGCAAATTGGCAGAGAATTATAGCAATCAGCCCCAGCATTTT. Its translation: CASSKLAENYSNQPQHF.

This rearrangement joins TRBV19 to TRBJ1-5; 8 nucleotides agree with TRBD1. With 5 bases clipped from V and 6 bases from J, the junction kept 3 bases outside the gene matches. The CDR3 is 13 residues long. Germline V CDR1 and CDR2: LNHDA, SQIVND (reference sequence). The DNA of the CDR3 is TGTGCCAGTAGTGCAGGGGGCCCTCAGCCCCAGCATTTT. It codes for CASSAGGPQPQHF.

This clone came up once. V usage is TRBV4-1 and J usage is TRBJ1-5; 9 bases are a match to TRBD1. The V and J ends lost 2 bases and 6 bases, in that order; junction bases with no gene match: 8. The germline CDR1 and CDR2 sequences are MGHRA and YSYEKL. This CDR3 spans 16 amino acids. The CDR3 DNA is TGCGCCAGCAGCCAAAAGGACAGGGGAGTCGCTCAGCCCCAGCATTTT. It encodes CASSQKDRGVAQPQHF.

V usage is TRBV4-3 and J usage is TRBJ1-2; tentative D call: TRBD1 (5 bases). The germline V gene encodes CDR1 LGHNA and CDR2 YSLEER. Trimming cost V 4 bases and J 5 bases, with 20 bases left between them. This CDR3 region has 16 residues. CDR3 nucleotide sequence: TGCGCCAGCAGCCGGCTCCTAGGGACGCCGGATTATGGCTACACCTTC. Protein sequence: CASSRLLGTPDYGYTF.

The CDR3 region has the DNA TGCAGCGTTCAACAGGGATCCACTGAAGCTTTCTTT. It specifies CSVQQGSTEAFF. The V gene is TRBV29-1, the J gene TRBJ1-1; D may be TRBD1 (6 bases). The germline CDR1 and CDR2 sequences are SQVTM and ANQGSEA. CDR3 size: 12 residues. V lost 5 bases to trimming and J lost 4 bases, with 11 bases between them.

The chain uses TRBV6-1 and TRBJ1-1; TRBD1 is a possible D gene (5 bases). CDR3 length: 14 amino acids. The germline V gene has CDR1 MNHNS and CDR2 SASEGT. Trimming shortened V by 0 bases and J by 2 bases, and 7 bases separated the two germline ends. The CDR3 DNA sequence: TGTGCCAGCAGTGAAGCGGGGGTCAACACTGAAGCTTTCTTT. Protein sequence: CASSEAGVNTEAFF.